The TCR beta chain described here comes from a study of T cell responses to AZD1222 COVID-19 vaccine. Broader study findings: Reportedly, nearly half of unique spike TCRs recognized epitopes outside B.1.351/B.1.1.7 mutations. With dominance at 160-218 and 743-854, vaccine-associated CD4 TCRs spanned spike. Of the AZD1222 recipients, only 5 or 6 were seropositive at baseline. Increases in Spike-specific TCR breadth and depth were seen after two AZD1222 doses.

Turning to this clone: The target antigen is unknown.

Trimming at V came to 2 bases and at J to 2 bases, leaving 1 base not matched to a gene. The germline CDR1 and CDR2 sequences are KGHSH and LQKENI. The CDR3 extends over 16 amino acids. This table comes from immunoSEQ multiplex PCR, and its TCRdb copy is limited to in-frame clones, with some not included. The sample records around 140,000 clones, about 91% being singletons. This specimen was peripheral blood, taken 28 days after the second AZD1222 dose. The TCR comes from an adult who received the AZD1222 COVID-19 vaccine. The rearrangement links TRBV18 to TRBJ2-3, with 13 bases fitting TRBD2. The CDR3 region is CASSPGLAGDTDTQYF. The CDR3 region has the DNA TGTGCCAGCTCACCAGGACTAGCGGGGGACACAGATACGCAGTATTTT.